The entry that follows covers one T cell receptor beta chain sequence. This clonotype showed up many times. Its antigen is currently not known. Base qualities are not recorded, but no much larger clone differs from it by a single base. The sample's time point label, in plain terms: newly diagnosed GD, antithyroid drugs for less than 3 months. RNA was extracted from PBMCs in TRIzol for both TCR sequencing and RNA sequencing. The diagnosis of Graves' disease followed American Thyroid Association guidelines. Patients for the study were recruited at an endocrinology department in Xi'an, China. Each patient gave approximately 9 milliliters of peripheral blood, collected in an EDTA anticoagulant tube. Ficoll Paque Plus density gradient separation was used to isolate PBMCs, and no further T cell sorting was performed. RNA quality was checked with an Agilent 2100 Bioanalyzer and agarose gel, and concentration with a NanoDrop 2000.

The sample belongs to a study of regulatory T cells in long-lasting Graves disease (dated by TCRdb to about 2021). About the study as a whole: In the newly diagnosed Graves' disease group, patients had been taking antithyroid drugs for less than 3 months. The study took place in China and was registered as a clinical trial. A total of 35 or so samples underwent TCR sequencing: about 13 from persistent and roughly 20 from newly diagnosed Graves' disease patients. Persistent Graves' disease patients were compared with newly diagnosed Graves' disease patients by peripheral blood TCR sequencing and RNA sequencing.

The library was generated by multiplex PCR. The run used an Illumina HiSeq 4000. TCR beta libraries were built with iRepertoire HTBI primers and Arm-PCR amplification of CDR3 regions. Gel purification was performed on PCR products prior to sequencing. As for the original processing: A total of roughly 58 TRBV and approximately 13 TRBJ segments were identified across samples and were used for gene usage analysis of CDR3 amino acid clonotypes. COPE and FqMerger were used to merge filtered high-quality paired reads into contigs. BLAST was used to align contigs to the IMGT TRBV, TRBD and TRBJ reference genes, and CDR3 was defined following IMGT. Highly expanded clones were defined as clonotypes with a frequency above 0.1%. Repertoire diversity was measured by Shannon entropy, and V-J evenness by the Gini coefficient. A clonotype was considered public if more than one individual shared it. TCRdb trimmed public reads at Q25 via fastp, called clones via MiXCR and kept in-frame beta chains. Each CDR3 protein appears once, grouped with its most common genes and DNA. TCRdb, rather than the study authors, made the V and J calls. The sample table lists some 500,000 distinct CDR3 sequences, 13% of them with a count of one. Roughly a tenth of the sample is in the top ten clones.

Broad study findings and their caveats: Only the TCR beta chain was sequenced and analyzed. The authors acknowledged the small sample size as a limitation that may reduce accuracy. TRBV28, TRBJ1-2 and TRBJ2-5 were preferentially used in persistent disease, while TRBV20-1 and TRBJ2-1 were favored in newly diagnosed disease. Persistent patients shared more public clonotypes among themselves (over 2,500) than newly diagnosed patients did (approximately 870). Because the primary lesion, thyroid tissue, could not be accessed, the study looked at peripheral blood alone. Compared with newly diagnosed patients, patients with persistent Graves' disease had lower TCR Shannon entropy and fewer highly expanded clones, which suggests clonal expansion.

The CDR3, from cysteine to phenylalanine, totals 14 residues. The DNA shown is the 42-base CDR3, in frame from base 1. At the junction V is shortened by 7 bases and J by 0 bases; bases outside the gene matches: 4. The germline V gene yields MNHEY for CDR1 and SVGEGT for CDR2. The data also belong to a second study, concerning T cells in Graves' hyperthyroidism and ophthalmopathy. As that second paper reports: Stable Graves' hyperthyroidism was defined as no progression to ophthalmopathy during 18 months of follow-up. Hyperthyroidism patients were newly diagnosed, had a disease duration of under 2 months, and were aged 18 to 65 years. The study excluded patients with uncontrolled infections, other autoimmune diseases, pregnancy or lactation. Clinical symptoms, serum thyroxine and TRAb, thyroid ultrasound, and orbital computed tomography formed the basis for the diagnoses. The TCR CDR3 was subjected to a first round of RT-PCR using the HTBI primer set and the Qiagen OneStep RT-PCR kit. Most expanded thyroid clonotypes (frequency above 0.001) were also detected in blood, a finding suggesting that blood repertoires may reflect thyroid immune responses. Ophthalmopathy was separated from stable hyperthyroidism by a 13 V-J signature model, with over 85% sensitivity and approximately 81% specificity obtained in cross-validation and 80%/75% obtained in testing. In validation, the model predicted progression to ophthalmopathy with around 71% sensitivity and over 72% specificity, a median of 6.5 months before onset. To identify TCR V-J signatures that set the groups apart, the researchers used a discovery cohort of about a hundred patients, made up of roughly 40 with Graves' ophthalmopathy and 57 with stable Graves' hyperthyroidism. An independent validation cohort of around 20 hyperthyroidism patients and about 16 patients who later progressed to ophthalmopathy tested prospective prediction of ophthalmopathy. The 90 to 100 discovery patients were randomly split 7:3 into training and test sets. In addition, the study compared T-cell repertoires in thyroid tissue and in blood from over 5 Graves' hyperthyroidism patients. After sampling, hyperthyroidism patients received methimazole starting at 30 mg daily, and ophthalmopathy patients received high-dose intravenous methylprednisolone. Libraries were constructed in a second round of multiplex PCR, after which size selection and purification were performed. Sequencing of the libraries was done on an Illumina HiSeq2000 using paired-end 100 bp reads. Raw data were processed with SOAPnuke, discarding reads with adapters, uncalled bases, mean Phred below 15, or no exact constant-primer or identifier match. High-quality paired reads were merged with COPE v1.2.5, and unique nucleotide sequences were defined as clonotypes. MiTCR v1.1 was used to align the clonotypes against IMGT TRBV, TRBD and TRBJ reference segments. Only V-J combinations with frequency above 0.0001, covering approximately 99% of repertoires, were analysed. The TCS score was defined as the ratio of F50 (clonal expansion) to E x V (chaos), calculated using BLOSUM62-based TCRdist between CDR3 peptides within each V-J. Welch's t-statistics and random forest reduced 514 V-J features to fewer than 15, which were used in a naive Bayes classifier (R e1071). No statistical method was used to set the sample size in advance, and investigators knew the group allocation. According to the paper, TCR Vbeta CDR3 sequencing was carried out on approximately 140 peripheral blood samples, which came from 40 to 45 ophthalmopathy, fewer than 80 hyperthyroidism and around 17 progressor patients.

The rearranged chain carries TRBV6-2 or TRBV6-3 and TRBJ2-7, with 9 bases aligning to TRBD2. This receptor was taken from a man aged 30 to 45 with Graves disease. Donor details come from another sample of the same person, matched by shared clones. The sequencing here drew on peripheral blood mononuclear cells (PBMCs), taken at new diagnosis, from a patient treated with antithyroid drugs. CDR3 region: CASTLAGSSYEQYF. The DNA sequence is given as TGTGCCAGCACTCTAGCGGGAAGCTCCTACGAGCAGTACTTC.